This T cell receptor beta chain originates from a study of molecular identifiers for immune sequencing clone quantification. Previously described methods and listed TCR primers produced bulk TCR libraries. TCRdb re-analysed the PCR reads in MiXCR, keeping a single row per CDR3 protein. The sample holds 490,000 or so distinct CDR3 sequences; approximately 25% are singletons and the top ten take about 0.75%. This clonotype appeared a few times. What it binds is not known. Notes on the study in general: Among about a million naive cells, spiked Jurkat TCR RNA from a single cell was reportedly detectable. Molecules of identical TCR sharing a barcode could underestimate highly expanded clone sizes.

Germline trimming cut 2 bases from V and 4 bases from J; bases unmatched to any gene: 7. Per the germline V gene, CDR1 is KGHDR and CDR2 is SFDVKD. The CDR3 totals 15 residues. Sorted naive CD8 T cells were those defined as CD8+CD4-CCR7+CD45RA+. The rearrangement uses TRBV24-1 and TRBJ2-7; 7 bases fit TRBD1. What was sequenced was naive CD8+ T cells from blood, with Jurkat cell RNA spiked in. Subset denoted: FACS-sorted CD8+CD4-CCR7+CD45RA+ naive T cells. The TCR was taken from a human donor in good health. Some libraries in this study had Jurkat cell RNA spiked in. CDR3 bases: TGTGCCACCAGTGATTCGACAGGGCCATATTACGAGCAGTACTTC. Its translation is CATSDSTGPYYEQYF.